The clone carrying this T cell receptor beta chain turned up a few times. Its antigen is unidentified. The sample originates from a study of graft-versus-host responses after intestinal transplantation. General study points: Where graft-donor T cell macrochimerism was present, patients had high graft-versus-host to host-versus-graft clonal ratios in allografts.

The CDR3 covers 12 residues. Germline V CDR1 and CDR2: LGHNT, FRNRAP. Between the trimmed V and J ends, which lost 3 bases and 2 bases, there was a span of 5 bases. The protocol was immunoSEQ multiplex PCR, while the TCRdb copy is restricted to in-frame clones and leaves out a portion. The repertoire has around 90,000 clones, roughly 90% of them found once; the top ten carry over 0.055%. The chain uses TRBV12-5 and TRBJ2-7, with D uncertain. Sequencing was performed on unstimulated CD8+ T cells sorted from spleen or lymph node cells, taken before transplant. The source of this sequence is a human donor who was the organ donor for an intestinal transplant. In DNA form, the CDR3 reads TGTGCTAGTGGTTTTTCCACCTACGAGCAGTACTTC. As protein: CASGFSTYEQYF.